This TCR beta chain was sequenced during a study of T cells in Graves' hyperthyroidism and ophthalmopathy. Whole-study context: Peripheral blood was collected at initial diagnosis, before any treatment.

Amplified TCR beta CDR3 regions derived from RNA transcripts. HTBI primers were used for first-round RT-PCR of the TCR CDR3. TCRdb reprocessed the multiplex PCR reads with MiXCR, giving one entry per CDR3 protein. Here the sample spans about 420,000 distinct CDR3 sequences, around 13% being singletons. Hyperthyroidism, newly diagnosed and lasting under 2 months, affected patients aged 18 to 65. At least ten counts were recorded for this clonotype. Specimen: blood. This sequence was found in a woman under 30 with Graves' hyperthyroidism.

CDR3 loop: CASSEFGTRNGYTF. DNA for the CDR3: TGTGCCAGCAGTGAGTTCGGGACAAGAAATGGCTACACCTTC. This sequence joins TRBV2 and TRBJ1-2, with D tentatively TRBD1 (6 bases). The CDR3 contains 14 residues. Germline V gives CDR1 SNHLY, CDR2 FYNNEI. Trimming took 3 bases from V and 6 from J, leaving 14 bases between them.